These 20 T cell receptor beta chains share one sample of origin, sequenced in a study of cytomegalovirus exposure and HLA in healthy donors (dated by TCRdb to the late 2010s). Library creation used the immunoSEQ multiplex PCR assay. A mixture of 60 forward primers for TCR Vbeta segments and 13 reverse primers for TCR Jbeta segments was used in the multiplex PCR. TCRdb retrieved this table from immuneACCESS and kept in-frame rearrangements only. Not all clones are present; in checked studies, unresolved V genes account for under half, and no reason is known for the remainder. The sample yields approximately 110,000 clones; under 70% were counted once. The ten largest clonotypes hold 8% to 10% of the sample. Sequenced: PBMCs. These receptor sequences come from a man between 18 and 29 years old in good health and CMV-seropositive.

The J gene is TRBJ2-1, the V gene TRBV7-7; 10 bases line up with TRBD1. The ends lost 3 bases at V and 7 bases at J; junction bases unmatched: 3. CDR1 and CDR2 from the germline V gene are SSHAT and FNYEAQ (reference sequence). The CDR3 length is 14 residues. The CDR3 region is CASSLGTGVNEQFF. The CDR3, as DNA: TGTGCCAGCAGCTTGGGGACAGGGGTTAATGAGCAGTTCTTC.

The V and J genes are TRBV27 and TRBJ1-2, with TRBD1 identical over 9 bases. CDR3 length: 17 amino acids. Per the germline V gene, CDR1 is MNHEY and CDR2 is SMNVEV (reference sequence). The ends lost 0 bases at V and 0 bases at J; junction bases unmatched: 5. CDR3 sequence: CASSLSITGGANYGYTF. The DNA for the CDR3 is TGTGCCAGCAGTTTATCGATTACAGGGGGCGCTAACTATGGCTACACCTTC.

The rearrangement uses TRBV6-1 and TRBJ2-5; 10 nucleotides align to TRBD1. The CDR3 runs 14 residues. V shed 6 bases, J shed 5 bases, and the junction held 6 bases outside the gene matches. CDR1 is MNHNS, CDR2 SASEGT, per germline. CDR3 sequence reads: CASRTGGRGETQYF. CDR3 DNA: TGTGCCAGCAGGACAGGGGGCCGGGGGGAGACCCAGTACTTC.

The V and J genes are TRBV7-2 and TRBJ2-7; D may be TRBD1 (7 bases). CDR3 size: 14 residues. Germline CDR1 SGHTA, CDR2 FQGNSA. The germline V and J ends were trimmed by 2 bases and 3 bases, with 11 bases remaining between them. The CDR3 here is CASSLQGGGYEQYF. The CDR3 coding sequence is TGTGCCAGCAGCTTACAGGGGGGAGGCTACGAGCAGTACTTC.

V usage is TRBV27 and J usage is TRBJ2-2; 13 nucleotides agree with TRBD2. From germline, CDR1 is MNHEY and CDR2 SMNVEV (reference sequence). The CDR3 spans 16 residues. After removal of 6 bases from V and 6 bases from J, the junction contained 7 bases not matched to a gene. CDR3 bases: TGTGCCAGCAGCCGTACTAGCGGGGGGGCCCCCGGGGAGCTGTTTTTT. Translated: CASSRTSGGAPGELFF.

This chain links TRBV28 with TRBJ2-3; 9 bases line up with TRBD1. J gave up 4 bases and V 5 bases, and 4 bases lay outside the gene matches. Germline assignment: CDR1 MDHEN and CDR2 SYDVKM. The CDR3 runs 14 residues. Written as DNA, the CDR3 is TGTGCCAGCAGTCTGGGACAGGGACCAGATACGCAGTATTTT. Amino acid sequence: CASSLGQGPDTQYF.

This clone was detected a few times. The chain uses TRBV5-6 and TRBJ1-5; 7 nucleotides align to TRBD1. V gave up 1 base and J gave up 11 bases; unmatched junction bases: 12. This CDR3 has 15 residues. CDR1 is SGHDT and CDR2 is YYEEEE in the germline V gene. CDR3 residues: CASSLSRQGPGSQHF. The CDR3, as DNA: TGTGCCAGCAGCTTGTCCCGACAGGGCCCTGGGTCCCAGCATTTT.

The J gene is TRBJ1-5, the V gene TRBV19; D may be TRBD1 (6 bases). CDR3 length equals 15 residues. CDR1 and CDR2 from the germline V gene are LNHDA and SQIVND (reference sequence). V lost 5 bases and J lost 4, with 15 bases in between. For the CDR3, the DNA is TGTGCCAGTAGTCTAATCGGGACACCGAATCAGCCCCAGCATTTT. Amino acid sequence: CASSLIGTPNQPQHF.

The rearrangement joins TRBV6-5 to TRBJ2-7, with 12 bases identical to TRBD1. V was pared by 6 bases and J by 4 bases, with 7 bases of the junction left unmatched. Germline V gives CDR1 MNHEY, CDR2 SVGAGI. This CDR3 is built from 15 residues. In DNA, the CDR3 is TGTGCCAGCAGCCCCGGGACAGGGGGCCAGTACGAGCAGTACTTC. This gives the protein CASSPGTGGQYEQYF.

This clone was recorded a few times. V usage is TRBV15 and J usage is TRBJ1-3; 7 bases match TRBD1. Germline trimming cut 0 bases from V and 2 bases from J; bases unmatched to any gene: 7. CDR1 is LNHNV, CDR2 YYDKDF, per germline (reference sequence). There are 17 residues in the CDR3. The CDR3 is CATSRDIGGRTGNTIYF. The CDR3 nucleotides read TGTGCCACCAGCAGAGATATAGGGGGCCGGACTGGAAACACCATATATTTT.

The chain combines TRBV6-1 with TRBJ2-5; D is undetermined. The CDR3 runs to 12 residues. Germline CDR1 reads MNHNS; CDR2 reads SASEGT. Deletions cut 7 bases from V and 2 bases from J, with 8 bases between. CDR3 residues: CASTNRQETQYF. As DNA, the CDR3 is TGTGCCAGCACTAACAGACAAGAGACCCAGTACTTC.

Here the CDR3 DNA reads TGTGCCATCAGCGGAGGGAGCTACGAGCAGTACTTC. Amino acids: CAISGGSYEQYF. The V call is TRBV10-3, the J call TRBJ2-7; weak D call: TRBD2 (6 bases). Germline loops: CDR1 ENHRY, CDR2 SYGVKD. Trimming took 6 bases from V and 3 from J, leaving 9 bases between them. The CDR3 runs to 12 residues.

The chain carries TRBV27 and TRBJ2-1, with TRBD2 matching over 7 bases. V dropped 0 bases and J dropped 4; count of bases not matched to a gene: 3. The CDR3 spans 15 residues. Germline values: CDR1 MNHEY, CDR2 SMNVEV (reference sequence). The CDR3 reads CASSLSLADYNEQFF. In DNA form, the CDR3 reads TGTGCCAGCAGTTTATCTCTAGCGGATTACAATGAGCAGTTCTTC.

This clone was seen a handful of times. This chain's CDR3 is CASRDTLNTEAFF. The CDR3 nucleotides read TGTGCCAGCAGGGACACCTTGAACACTGAAGCTTTCTTT. J is TRBJ1-1 and V is TRBV2; the D gene is possibly TRBD1 (5 bases). The V end lost 6 bases, the J end lost 0 bases, and 8 bases lay between the germline ends. Germline-derived CDR1 and CDR2 are SNHLY and FYNNEI. The CDR3 covers 13 residues.

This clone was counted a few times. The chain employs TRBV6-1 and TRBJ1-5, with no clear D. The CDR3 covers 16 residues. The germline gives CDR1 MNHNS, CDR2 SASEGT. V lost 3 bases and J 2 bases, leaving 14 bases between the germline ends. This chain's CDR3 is CASSDKPGSGNQPQHF. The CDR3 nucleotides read TGTGCCAGCAGTGATAAACCAGGATCGGGCAATCAGCCCCAGCATTTT.

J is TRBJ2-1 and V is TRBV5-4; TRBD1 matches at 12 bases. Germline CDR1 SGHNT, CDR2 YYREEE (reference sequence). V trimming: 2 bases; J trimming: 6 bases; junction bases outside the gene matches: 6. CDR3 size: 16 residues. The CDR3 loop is CASSLGGQGARNEQFF. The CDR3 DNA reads TGTGCCAGCAGCTTAGGGGGACAGGGGGCGCGCAATGAGCAGTTCTTC.

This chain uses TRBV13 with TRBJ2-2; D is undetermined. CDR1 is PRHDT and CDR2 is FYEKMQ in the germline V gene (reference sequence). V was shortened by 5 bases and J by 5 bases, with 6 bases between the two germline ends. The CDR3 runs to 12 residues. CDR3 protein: CASSLRTGELFF. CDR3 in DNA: TGTGCCAGCAGCCTGAGAACCGGGGAGCTGTTTTTT.

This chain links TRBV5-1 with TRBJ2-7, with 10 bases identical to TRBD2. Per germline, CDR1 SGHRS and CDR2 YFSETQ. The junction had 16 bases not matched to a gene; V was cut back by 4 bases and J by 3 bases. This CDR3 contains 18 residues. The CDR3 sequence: CASSGWGSSGGAHYEQYF. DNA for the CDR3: TGCGCCAGCAGCGGGTGGGGTTCGAGCGGGGGGGCCCACTACGAGCAGTACTTC.

The CDR3, as DNA: TGTGCCAGCCAACAGCCCTCTGGGGCCAACGTCCTGACTTTC. This translates into CASQQPSGANVLTF. This chain connects TRBV6-5 to TRBJ2-6; D remains unclear. Deletions cut 8 bases from V and 0 bases from J, with 8 bases between. Per germline, CDR1 MNHEY and CDR2 SVGAGI. The CDR3 covers 14 residues.

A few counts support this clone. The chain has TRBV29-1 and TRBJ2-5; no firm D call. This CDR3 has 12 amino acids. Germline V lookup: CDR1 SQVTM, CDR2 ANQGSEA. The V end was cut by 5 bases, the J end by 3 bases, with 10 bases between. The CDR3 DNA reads TGCAGCGTTTTGTTACCGGAAGAGACCCAGTACTTC. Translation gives CSVLLPEETQYF.